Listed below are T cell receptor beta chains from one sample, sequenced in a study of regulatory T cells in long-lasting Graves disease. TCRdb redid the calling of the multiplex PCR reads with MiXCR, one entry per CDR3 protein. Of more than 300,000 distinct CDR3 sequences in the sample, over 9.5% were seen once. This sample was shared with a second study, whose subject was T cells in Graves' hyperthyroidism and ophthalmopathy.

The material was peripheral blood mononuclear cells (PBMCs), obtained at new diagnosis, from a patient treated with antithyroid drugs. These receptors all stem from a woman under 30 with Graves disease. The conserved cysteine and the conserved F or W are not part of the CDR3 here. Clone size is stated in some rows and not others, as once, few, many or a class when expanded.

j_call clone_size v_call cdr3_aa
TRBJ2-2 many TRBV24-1 ATRSREIGTGELF
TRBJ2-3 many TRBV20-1 SAMRGGTSTDTQY
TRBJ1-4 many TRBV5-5 ASSLFGQANEKLF
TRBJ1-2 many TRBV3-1 ASSQGTEVVKYGYT
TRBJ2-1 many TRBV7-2 ASSSGTSGRYNEQF
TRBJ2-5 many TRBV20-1 SATNRGRGETQY
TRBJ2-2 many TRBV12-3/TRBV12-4 ASSWELAAHTGELF
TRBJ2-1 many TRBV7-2 ASSPLWGADGLTYNEQF
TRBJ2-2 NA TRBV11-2 ASSLSLTGGKSGELF
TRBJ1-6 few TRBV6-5 ASSYRGKSPLH
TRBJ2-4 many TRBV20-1 SASRGEVGNIQY
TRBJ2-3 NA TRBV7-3 ASSRGGGSDTQY
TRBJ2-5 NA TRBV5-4 ASSGGVAAQY
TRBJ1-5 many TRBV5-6 ASSLGFESSKPQH
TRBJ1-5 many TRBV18 ASSQPGGGQEPQH
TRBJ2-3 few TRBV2 ASAPIPGTGNSTDTQY
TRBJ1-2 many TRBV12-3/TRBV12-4 ASSLAQGLGYT
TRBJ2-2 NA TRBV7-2 ASSYMGTGELF
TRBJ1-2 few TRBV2 ASSEGDRTNYGYT
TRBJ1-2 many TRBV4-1 ASSNPGQLSYGYT
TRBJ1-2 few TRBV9 ASSVHSGTANYGYT
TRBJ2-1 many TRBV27 ASRGTRTAGEQF
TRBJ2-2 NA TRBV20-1 SARDLGGGRGASGRENTGELF
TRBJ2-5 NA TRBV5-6 ASSSPRPSVRETQY
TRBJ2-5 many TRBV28 ASITTGGRRGTQY
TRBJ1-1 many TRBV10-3 AISESRQAQEEAF
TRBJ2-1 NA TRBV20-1 SADDSGGPTSAYNEQF
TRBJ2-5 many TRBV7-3 ASSTTVQETQY
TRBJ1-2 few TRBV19 ASSTRFGGHYGYT
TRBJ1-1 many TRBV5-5 ASSLHALGTEAF
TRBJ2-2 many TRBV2 ASRRATGELF
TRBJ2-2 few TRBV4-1 ASSQAWIRTGGAGTGELF
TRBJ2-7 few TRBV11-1 ASSYYRDRATYEQY
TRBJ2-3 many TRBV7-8 ASIPRISGTDTQY
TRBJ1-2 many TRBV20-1 SAYRGLGGYT
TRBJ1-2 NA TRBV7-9 ASSLYGANYGYT
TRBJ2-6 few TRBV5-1 ASSLFPGTASGANVLT
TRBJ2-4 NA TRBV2 ASSGLAKNIRY
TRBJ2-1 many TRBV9 ASSVGGGRINEQF
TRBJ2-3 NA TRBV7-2 ASSLVHGDTQY
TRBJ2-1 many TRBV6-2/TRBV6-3 ASSYSIAGDRVNEQF
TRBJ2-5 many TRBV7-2 ASSPPPAEETQY
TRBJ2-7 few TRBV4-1 ASSPLTQGAYEQY
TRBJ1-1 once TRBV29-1 SVPRGYTEAF
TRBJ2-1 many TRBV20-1 SATGTPSSYNEQF
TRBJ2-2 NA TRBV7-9 ASSFDIQGGELF
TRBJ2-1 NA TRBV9 ASSVASYRDGNEQF
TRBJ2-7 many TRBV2 ASIPEDRAHEQY
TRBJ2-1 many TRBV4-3 ASSQERALYNEQF
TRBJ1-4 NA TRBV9 ASTPSPISTNEKLF
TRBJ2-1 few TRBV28 ASSSDGTSGTRVNEQF
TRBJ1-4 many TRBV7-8 ASSVRDSDNEKLF
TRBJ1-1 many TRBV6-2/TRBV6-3 ASSYSIERTEAF
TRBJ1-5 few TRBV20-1 SASLGGASNQPQH
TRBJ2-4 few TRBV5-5 ASSLRGTGRDIQY